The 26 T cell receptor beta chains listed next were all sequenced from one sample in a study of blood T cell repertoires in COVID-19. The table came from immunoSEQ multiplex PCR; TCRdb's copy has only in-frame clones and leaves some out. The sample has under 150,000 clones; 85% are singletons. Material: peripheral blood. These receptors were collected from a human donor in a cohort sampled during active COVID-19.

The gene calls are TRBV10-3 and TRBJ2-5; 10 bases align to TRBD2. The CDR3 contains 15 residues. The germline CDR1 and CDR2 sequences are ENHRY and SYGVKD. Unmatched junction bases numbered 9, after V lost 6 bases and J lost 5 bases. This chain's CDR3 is CAISVLAGDGETQYF. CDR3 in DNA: TGTGCCATCAGCGTGCTAGCGGGGGATGGGGAGACCCAGTACTTC.

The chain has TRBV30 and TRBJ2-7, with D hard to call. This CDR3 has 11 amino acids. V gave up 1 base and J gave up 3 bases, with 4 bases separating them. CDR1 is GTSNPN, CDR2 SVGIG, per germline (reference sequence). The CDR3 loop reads CAWSGSYEQYF. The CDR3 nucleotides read TGTGCCTGGAGTGGGAGCTACGAGCAGTACTTC.

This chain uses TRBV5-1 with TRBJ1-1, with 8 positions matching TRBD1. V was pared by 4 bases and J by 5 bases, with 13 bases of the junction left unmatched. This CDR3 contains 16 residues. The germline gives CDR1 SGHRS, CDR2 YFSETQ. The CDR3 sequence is CASSPRGQGAFTEAFF. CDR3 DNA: TGCGCCAGCAGCCCCCGTGGCCAGGGGGCTTTTACTGAAGCTTTCTTT.

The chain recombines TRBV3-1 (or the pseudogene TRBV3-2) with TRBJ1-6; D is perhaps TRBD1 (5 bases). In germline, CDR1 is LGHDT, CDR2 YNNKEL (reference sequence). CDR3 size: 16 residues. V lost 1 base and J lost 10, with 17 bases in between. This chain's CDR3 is CASSQALETRGSPLHF. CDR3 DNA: TGTGCCAGCAGCCAAGCCTTGGAAACCCGGGGGTCACCCCTCCACTTT.

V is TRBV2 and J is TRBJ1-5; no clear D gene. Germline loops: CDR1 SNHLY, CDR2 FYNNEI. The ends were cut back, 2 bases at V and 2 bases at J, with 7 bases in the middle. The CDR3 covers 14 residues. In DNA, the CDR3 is TGTGCCAGCAGTGAATCCCTTGGCAATCAGCCCCAGCATTTT. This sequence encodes CASSESLGNQPQHF.

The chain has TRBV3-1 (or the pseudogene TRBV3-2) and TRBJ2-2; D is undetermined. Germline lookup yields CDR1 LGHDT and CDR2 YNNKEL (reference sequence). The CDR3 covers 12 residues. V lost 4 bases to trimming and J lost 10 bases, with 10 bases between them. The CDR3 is CASSRLSEELFF. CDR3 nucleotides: TGTGCCAGCAGCCGACTGAGCGAGGAGCTGTTTTTT.

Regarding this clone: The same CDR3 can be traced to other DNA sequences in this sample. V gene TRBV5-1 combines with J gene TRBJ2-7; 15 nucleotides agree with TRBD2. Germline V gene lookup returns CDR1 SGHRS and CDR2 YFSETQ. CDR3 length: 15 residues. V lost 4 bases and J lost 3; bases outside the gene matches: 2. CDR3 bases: TGCGCCAGCAGCCTGGGACTAGCGGGGGGCTACGAGCAGTACTTC. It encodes CASSLGLAGGYEQYF.

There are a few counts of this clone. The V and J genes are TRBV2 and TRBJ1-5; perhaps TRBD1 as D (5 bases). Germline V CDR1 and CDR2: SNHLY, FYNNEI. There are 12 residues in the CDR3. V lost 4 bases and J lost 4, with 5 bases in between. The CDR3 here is CASSGTNQPQHF. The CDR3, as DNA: TGTGCCAGCAGTGGGACAAATCAGCCCCAGCATTTT.

The CDR3 DNA sequence: TGTGCCAGCAGCCAAGATGGGCCAGGAGATACGCAGTATTTT. It encodes CASSQDGPGDTQYF. The chain uses TRBV3-1 (or the pseudogene TRBV3-2) and TRBJ2-3; D is unclear. This CDR3 region has 14 residues. Trimming pared 0 bases from V and 5 bases from J, leaving 9 bases between. The germline CDR1 and CDR2 sequences are LGHDT and YNNKEL (reference sequence).

In DNA form, the CDR3 reads TGTGCCAGCAGTCGACAGGGGCCCTCTGGGGCCAACGTCCTGACTTTC. It is translated as CASSRQGPSGANVLTF. The V call is TRBV2, the J call TRBJ2-6, with 8 bases identical to TRBD1. Germline loops: CDR1 SNHLY, CDR2 FYNNEI. V dropped 5 bases and J dropped 0; count of bases not matched to a gene: 3. CDR3 length equals 16 residues.

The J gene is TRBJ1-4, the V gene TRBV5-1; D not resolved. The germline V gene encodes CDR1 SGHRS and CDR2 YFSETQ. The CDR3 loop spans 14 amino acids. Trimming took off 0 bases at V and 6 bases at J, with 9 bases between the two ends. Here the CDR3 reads CASSLAGRDEKLFF. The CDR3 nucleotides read TGCGCCAGCAGCTTGGCTGGGAGGGATGAAAAACTGTTTTTT.

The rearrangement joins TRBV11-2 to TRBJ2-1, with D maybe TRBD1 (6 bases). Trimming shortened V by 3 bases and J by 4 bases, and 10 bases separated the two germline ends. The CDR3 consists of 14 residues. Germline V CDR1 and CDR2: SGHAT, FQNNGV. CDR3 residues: CASSFIQGYNEQFF. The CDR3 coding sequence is TGTGCCAGCAGCTTTATCCAGGGGTACAATGAGCAGTTCTTC.

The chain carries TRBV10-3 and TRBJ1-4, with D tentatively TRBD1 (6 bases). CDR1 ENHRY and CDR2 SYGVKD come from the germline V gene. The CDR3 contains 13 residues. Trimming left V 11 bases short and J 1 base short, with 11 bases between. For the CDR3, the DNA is TGTGCCTGCCACAGGGAAACTAATGAAAAACTGTTTTTT. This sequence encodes CACHRETNEKLFF.

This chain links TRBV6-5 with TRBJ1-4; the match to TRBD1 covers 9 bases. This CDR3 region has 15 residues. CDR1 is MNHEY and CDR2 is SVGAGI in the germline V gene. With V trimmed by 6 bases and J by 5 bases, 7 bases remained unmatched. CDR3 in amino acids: CASRSGGTGNEKLFF. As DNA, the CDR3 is TGTGCCAGCAGGTCCGGGGGGACAGGGAATGAAAAACTGTTTTTT.

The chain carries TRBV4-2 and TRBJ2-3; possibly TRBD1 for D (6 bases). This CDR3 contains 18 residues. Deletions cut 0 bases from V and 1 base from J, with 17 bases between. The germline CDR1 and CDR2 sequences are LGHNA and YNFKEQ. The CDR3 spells CASSQDRRTAPGTDTQYF. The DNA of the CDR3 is TGTGCCAGCAGCCAAGATAGGAGGACAGCCCCTGGCACAGATACGCAGTATTTT.

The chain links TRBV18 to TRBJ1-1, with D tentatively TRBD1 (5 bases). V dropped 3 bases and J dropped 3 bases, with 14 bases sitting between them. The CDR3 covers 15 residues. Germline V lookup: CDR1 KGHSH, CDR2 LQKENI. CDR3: CASSPGKGRDTEAFF. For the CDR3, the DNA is TGTGCCAGCTCACCGGGCAAGGGGAGGGACACTGAAGCTTTCTTT.

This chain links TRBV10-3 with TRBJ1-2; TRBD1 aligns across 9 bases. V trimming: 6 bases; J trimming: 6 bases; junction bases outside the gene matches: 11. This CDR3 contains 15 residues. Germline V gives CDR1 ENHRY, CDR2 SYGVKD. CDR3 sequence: CAISGTGPQEDGYTF. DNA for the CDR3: TGTGCCATCAGCGGGACAGGGCCACAAGAGGATGGCTACACCTTC.

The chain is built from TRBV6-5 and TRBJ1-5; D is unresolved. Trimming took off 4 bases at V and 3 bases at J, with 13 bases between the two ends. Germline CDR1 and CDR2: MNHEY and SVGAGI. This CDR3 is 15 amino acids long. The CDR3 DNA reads TGTGCCAGCAGTTCTTCTCCGGGTACCAATCAGCCCCAGCATTTT. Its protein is CASSSSPGTNQPQHF.

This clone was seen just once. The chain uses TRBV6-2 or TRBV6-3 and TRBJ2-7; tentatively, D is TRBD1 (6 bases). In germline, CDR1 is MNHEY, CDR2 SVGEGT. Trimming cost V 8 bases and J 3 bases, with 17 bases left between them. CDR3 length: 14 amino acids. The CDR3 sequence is CASRFLQGDYEQYF. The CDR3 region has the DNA TGTGCCAGCCGTTTTTTACAGGGTGACTACGAGCAGTACTTC.

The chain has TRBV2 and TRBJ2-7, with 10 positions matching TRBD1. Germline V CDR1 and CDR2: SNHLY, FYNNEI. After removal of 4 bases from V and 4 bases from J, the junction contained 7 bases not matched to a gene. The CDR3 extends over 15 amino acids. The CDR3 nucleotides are TGTGCCAGCAGTGCTCTGGGACAGGGGACGTACGAGCAGTACTTC. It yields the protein CASSALGQGTYEQYF.

CDR3 residues: CAWSQRPYEQYF. CDR3 sequence (DNA): TGTGCCTGGAGTCAGAGGCCCTACGAGCAGTACTTC. The chain uses TRBV30 and TRBJ2-7, with D uncertain. The V end was cut by 2 bases, the J end by 2 bases, with 7 bases between. The CDR3 is made up of 12 amino acids. Germline V CDR1 and CDR2: GTSNPN, SVGIG (reference sequence). Using reference TRBV30 and TRBJ2-7 for the parts outside the CDR3, the full variable domain is SQTIHQWPATLVQPVGSPLSLECTVEGTSNPNLYWYRQAAGRGLQLLFYSVGIGQISSEVPQNLSASRPQDRQFILSSKKLLLSDSGFYLCAWSQRPYEQYFGPGTRLTVT.

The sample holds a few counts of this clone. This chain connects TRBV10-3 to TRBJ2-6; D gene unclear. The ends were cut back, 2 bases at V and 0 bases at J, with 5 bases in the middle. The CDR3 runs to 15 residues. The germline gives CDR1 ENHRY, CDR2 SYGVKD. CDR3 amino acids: CAISEQISGANVLTF. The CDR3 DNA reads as TGTGCCATCAGTGAGCAAATCTCTGGGGCCAACGTCCTGACTTTC.

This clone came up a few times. CDR3 in amino acids: CSALTGVNTGELFF. CDR3 nucleotides: TGCAGCGCCCTGACAGGGGTCAACACCGGGGAGCTGTTTTTT. This chain joins TRBV29-1 and TRBJ2-2; TRBD1 aligns across 8 bases. The CDR3 extends over 14 amino acids. Trimming removed 7 bases from V and 2 bases from J; junction bases left unmatched: 6. In germline, CDR1 is SQVTM, CDR2 ANQGSEA.

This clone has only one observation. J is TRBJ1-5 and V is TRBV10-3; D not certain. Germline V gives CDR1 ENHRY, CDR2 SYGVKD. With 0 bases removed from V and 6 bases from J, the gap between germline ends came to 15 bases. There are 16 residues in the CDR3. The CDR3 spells CAISESWELAFQPQHF. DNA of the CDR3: TGTGCCATCAGTGAGTCTTGGGAACTAGCTTTTCAGCCCCAGCATTTT.

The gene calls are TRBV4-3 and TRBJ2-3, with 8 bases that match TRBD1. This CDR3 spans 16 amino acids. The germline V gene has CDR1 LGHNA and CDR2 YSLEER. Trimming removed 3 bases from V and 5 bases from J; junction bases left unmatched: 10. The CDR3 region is CASSQTGVGAGDTQYF. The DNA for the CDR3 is TGCGCCAGCAGCCAGACAGGGGTAGGTGCCGGAGATACGCAGTATTTT.

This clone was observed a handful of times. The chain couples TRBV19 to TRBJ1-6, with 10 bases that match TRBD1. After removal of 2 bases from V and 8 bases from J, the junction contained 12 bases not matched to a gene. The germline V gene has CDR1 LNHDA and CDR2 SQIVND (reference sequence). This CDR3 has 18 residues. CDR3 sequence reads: CASSITGTGAKSYSPLHF. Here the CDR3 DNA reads TGTGCCAGTAGTATAACCGGGACAGGGGCGAAGTCGTATTCACCCCTCCACTTT.